The rows below give T cell receptor beta chains drawn from one sample of a study of technical replicates of blood from a few donors. Sequencing used immunoSEQ multiplex PCR; TCRdb keeps in-frame clones, though not all of them. In the table there are about 80,000 clones, under 99% of which are singletons. Sequenced input: T cells isolated from PBMCs. These receptors all stem from a human donor in good health. Both conserved end residues are part of each CDR3. A D gene is named only where the DNA matches it firmly. Where a row states a size, it is once, few, many or the class of an expanded clone; other rows omit it.

clone_size d_call j_call v_call cdr3_nt cdr3_aa
. . TRBJ2-7 TRBV28 TGTGCCAGCAGAGTGGCAGGGGGGTCCTACGAGCAGTACTTC CASRVAGGSYEQYF
. TRBD2 TRBJ2-3 TRBV2 TGTGCCATCACCCGACTAGCGTCTAGCACAGATACGCAGTATTTT CAITRLASSTDTQYF
. . TRBJ1-1 TRBV19 TGTGCCAGTAGTATGGGCCTGAACACTGAAGCTTTCTTT CASSMGLNTEAFF
. TRBD1 TRBJ2-7 TRBV6-1 TGTGCCAGCAGTGACTCCGGGACAGGGGCCTACGAGCAGTACTTC CASSDSGTGAYEQYF
. . TRBJ2-5 TRBV7-2 TGTGCCAGCAGCTTAGGAGTCAGGGTTCCGACGGAGACCCAGTACTTC CASSLGVRVPTETQYF
. . TRBJ2-3 TRBV7-6 TGTGCCAGCAGCAAAAGGGGAGATACGCAGTATTTT CASSKRGDTQYF
. TRBD1 TRBJ2-7 TRBV4-2 TGTGCCAGCAGCCACAGGGGGCCTAACGAGCAGTACTTC CASSHRGPNEQYF
. TRBD1 TRBJ2-7 TRBV28 TGTGCCAGCAGTTTACCGGGACAGGGGTCGTCCGAGCAGTACTTC CASSLPGQGSSEQYF
. TRBD2 TRBJ2-1 TRBV29-1 TGCAGCGTTAGGACTAGCGGTGAGCAGTTCTTC CSVRTSGEQFF
. . TRBJ2-7 TRBV5-4 TGTGCCAGCGGCAACTCCTACGAGCAGTACTTC CASGNSYEQYF
. . TRBJ1-3 TRBV30 TGTGCCAGAAAAGGGACTGTTACTGGAAACACCATATATTTT CARKGTVTGNTIYF
. TRBD2 TRBJ2-3 TRBV6-5 TGTGCCAGCAGCCTACTAGCGGGAGTCGCAGATACGCAGTATTTT CASSLLAGVADTQYF
. . TRBJ1-4 TRBV4-2 TGTGCCAGCAGCCAAGTGTCAGGCGATAATGAAAAACTGTTTTTT CASSQVSGDNEKLFF
. . TRBJ2-3 TRBV2 TGTGCCACTTTCCGGGGAGCAGATACGCAGTATTTT CATFRGADTQYF
. TRBD2 TRBJ2-7 TRBV7-9 TGTGCCAGCAGCTCCGCGGGAGGGTCCTACGAGCAGTACTTC CASSSAGGSYEQYF
. TRBD2 TRBJ2-1 TRBV5-1 TGCGCCAGCAATCCACTAGCGACCTACAATGAGCAGTTCTTC CASNPLATYNEQFF
. TRBD1 TRBJ2-1 TRBV7-2 TGTGCCAGCAGCGTTTATCGGGACAGGGGAAGCAATGAGCAGTTCTTC CASSVYRDRGSNEQFF
. . TRBJ2-2 TRBV28 TGTGCCAGCAGAAATCTAAACACCGGGGAGCTGTTTTTT CASRNLNTGELFF
. . TRBJ1-2 TRBV6-5 TGTGCCAGCAGTTACTCGACAGCGAACCTCTATGGCTACACCTTC CASSYSTANLYGYTF
. . TRBJ2-1 TRBV21-1 TGTGCCAGCCGGGAGAATCTCTCCTACAATGAGCAGTTCTTC CASRENLSYNEQFF
. . TRBJ1-1 TRBV6-5 TGTGCCAGCAGCGGGTGGACTGAAGCTTTCTTT CASSGWTEAFF
. . TRBJ1-1 TRBV11-3 TGTGCCAGCAGCTTTGGACAGAGGAACACTGAAGCTTTCTTT CASSFGQRNTEAFF
. . TRBJ2-7 TRBV4-3 TGCGCCAGCAGCCAAGTATTCGTTTCCCACGAGCAGTACTTC CASSQVFVSHEQYF
. TRBD2 TRBJ2-3 TRBV23-1 TGCGCCAGCAGTCACCGTGAGGGAGGGCGGGTCACAGATACGCAGTATTTT CASSHREGGRVTDTQYF
. TRBD1 TRBJ2-3 TRBV18 TGTGCCAGCTCATTACAGGGGACGTTGGGCGATACGCAGTATTTT CASSLQGTLGDTQYF
. . TRBJ2-3 TRBV30 TGTGCCTGGAGTGTACAGGTAGGGGCTACGCAGTATTTT CAWSVQVGATQYF
. . TRBJ2-2 TRBV15 TGTGCCACCAGCAGAGATTGGAGGTCCGGGGAGCTGTTTTTT CATSRDWRSGELFF
. TRBD1 TRBJ2-7 TRBV6-6 TGTGCCGGAGGACAGGGACACGAGCAGTACTTC CAGGQGHEQYF
. . TRBJ1-2 TRBV19 TGTGCCAGTTCAGGGCCGAACTATGGCTACACCTTC CASSGPNYGYTF
. . TRBJ1-2 TRBV6-5 TGTGCCAGCAGTTACTCCAGGGGAGGCTACACCTTC CASSYSRGGYTF
. . TRBJ1-4 TRBV10-2 TGCGCCAGCAGTGAGACAGGAGGGGAAAAACTGTTTTTT CASSETGGEKLFF
. . TRBJ2-7 TRBV4-1 TGCGCCAGCAGCCAAGATACGGAGGGGGCGAGCTCCTACGAGCAGTACTTC CASSQDTEGASSYEQYF
. . TRBJ2-1 TRBV7-9 TGTGCCAGCAGCCCCGAGGCCTCCAGAGGGTCCTACAATGAGCAGTTCTTC CASSPEASRGSYNEQFF
. . TRBJ2-2 TRBV25-1 TGTGCCAGCAGTGAGGCAGGGTCCACCGGGGAGCTGTTTTTT CASSEAGSTGELFF
. . TRBJ2-7 TRBV11-3 TGTGCCAGCAGCTTAGACGGTAACCCGACCTACGAGCAGTACTTC CASSLDGNPTYEQYF
once . TRBJ1-1 TRBV28 TGTGCCAGCAGTCAGGGGACTGAAGCTTTCTTT CASSQGTEAFF
. . TRBJ1-1 TRBV5-1 TGCGCCAGCAGCTCACAAGGGGTGACTGAAGCTTTCTTT CASSSQGVTEAFF
. . TRBJ1-2 TRBV19 TGTGCCAGTAGGGTTTCCGTAGGACAGAAGAGTGGCTACACCTTC CASRVSVGQKSGYTF
. TRBD2 TRBJ2-3 TRBV7-9 TGTGCCAGCAGCTTAAGGGCTGTGAAGCGGGAGCTACGAGATACGCAGTATTTT CASSLRAVKRELRDTQYF
once . TRBJ1-1 TRBV18 TGTGCCAGCTCACGCGACATGAACTCAGAAGCTTTCTTT CASSRDMNSEAFF
. . TRBJ1-2 TRBV25-1 TGTGCCACCCTAGACAGGTGGAACTATGGCTACACCTTC CATLDRWNYGYTF
once TRBD2 TRBJ2-7 TRBV2 TGTGCCAGCAGTCAAATTCTAGCGGCCCCATACGAGCAGTACTTC CASSQILAAPYEQYF
. . TRBJ2-3 TRBV6-4 TGTGCCAGCAGTGGAGGTAGTCACACAGATACGCAGTATTTT CASSGGSHTDTQYF
. . TRBJ1-5 TRBV19 TGTGCCAGTAGTCCTCGTGAGGGGCCCCAGCATTTT CASSPREGPQHF
. . TRBJ2-7 TRBV27 TGTGCCAGCAGTCCGGGACTTAATTACGAGCAGTACTTC CASSPGLNYEQYF
. TRBD1 TRBJ2-2 TRBV28 TGTGCCAGCAACTTACCAGGGGGCAACACCGGGGAGCTGTTTTTT CASNLPGGNTGELFF
once TRBD2 TRBJ2-2 TRBV7-2 TGTGCCAGCAGCAAAACTAGCGCACTCAACACCGGGGAGCTGTTTTTT CASSKTSALNTGELFF
. TRBD1 TRBJ2-7 TRBV7-9 TGTGCCAGCAGCTCCCCGGACGGACAGGAGACTTCCTACGAGCAGTACTTC CASSSPDGQETSYEQYF
. . TRBJ1-5 TRBV7-8 TGTGCCAGCAGCTTAAGGGGCGGATCACTTCAGCCCCAGCATTTT CASSLRGGSLQPQHF
. . TRBJ1-1 TRBV27 TGTGCCAGCAGTTGGTCCGGTAGGAACACTGAAGCTTTCTTT CASSWSGRNTEAFF
. . TRBJ2-7 TRBV9 TGTGCCAGCAGCCCCCTGGGGGGGCCGATTGAGCAGTACTTC CASSPLGGPIEQYF
. . TRBJ1-1 TRBV29-1 TGCAGCGTTGAGGGGCAGACCGACACTGAAGCTTTCTTT CSVEGQTDTEAFF